The clone carrying this T cell receptor (beta chain) was counted once. Sequencing was performed with immunoSEQ multiplex PCR; in TCRdb, only in-frame clones are kept and a portion is missing. This sample has 100,000 to 120,000 clones, with about three quarters found just once. The data originate from a study of blood T cell repertoires in COVID-19. About the research overall: T cells, B-cell-depleted T cells, or PBMCs supplied cDNA or gDNA.

CDR3 length equals 15 residues. Germline-derived CDR1 and CDR2 are MDHEN and SYDVKM. The germline V and J ends were trimmed by 3 bases and 2 bases, with 11 bases remaining between them. The chain has TRBV28 and TRBJ2-4; the D gene is possibly TRBD2 (5 bases). The material sequenced was peripheral blood. This TCR was recovered from a woman aged 40 to 50 with acute or convalescent COVID-19. CDR3 bases: TGTGCCAGCAGTTTGGGTGGGAGCCCCAAAAACATTCAGTACTTC. It translates to CASSLGGSPKNIQYF.